This T cell receptor (beta chain) was captured in a study of blood T cells in healthy people across ages. Each donor gave 9 to 10 milliliters of peripheral blood. The CDR3 is 18 residues long. Germline V gene sequence: CDR1 ENHRY, CDR2 SYGVKD. V dropped 0 bases and J dropped 8; count of bases not matched to a gene: 8. It was with a sample-barcoded 5' primer and a J-beta primer mix that a second PCR of about 6 to 12 cycles was run. TCRdb redid the calling of the 5' RACE reads with MiXCR, one entry per CDR3 protein. The sample shows 550,000 to 700,000 distinct CDR3 sequences, 25% to 30% of them seen only once.

The receptor was isolated from an older woman in good health. The J gene is TRBJ2-6, the V gene TRBV10-3, with TRBD2 matching over 12 bases. The sequencing input was blood. CDR3 in amino acids: CAISESTSGGVRTNVLTF. The CDR3 coding sequence is TGTGCCATCAGTGAGTCGACTAGCGGGGGTGTACGGACCAACGTCCTGACTTTC.